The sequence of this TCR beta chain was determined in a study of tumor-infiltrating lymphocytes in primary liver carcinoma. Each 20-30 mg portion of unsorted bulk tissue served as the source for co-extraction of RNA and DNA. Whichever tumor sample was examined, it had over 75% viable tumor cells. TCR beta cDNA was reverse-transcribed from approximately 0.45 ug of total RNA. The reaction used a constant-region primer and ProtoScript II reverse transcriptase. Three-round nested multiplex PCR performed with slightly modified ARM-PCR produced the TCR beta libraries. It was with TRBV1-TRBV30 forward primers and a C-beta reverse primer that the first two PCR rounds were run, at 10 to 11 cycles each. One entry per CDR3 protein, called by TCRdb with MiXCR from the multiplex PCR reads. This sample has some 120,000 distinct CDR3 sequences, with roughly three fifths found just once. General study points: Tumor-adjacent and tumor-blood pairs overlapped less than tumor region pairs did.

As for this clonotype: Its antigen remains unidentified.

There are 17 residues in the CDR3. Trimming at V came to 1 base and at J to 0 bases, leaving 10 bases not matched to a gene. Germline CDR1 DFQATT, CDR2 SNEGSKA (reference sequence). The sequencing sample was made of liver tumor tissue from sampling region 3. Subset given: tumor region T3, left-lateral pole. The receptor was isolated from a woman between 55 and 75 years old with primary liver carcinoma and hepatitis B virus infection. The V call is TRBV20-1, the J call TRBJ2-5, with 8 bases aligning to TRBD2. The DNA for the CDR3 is TGCAGTGCTAGAGGGCTTGGCGGGAGGTCCCACCAAGAGACCCAGTACTTC. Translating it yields CSARGLGGRSHQETQYF.